This T cell receptor beta chain was documented in a study of blood T cell repertoires in COVID-19. Unmatched junction bases numbered 7, after V lost 9 bases and J lost 2 bases. In germline, CDR1 is MNHEY, CDR2 SVGAGI. The CDR3 runs 13 residues. Produced via immunoSEQ multiplex PCR; TCRdb's table is partial and in-frame only. The sample has approximately 200,000 clones; 75% to 90% are singletons. The V gene is TRBV6-5, the J gene TRBJ2-7, with 7 bases that match TRBD1. The TCR was taken from a man aged 25-45 years with COVID-19, enrolled during active disease. Sequenced material: peripheral blood. The CDR3 loop is CASRVGQAYEQYF. The DNA for the CDR3 is TGTGCCAGTCGGGTAGGACAGGCCTACGAGCAGTACTTC.